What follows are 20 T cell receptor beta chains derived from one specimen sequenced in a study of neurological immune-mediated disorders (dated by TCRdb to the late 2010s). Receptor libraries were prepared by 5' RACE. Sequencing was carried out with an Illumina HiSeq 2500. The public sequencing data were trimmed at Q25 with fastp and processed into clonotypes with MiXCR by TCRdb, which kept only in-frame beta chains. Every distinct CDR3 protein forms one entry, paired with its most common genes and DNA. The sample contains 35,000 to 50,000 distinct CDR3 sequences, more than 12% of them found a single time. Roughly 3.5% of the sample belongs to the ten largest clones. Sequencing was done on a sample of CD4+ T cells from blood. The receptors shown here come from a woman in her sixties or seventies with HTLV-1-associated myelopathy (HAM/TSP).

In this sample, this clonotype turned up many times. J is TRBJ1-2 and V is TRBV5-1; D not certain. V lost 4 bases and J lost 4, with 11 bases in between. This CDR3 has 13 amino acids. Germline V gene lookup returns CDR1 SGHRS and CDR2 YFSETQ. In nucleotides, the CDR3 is TGCGCCAGCAGCACCCAACTCGGCTATGGCTACACCTTC. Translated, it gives CASSTQLGYGYTF.

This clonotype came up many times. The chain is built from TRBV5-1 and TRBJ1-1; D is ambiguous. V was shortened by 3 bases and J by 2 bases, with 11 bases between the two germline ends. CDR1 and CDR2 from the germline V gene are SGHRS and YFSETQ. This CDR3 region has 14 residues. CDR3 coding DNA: TGCGCCAGCAGCTCCTTCTTACGAAACACTGAAGCTTTCTTT. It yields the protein CASSSFLRNTEAFF.

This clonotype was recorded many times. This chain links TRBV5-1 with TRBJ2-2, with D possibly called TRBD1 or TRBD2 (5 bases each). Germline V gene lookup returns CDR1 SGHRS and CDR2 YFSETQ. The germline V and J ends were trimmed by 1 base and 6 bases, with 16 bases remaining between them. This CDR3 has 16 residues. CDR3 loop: CASSLSGLRGAGELFF. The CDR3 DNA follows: TGCGCCAGCAGCTTGAGCGGCCTCAGAGGGGCCGGGGAGCTGTTTTTT. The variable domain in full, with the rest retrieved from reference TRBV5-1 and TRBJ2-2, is KAGVTQTPRYLIKTRGQQVTLSCSPISGHRSVSWYQQTPGQGLQFLFEYFSETQRNKGNFPGRFSGRQFSNSRSEMNVSTLELGDSALYLCASSLSGLRGAGELFFGEGSRLTVL.

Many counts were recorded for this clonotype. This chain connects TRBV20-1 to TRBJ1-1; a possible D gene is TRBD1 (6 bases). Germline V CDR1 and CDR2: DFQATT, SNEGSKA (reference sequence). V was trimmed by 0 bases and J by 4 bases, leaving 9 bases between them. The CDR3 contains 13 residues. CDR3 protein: CSARDPQGTEAFF. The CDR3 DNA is TGCAGTGCTAGAGATCCACAGGGCACTGAAGCTTTCTTT.

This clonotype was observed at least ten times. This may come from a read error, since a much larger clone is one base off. The CDR3 loop reads CASSLDNPRKVNTEAFF. The CDR3 region has the DNA TGCGCCAGCAGCTTGGATAACCCCAGGAAGGTGAACACTGAAGCTTTCTTT. J is TRBJ1-1 and V is TRBV5-1; D gene uncertain. The CDR3 is 17 residues long. Germline V gene sequence: CDR1 SGHRS, CDR2 YFSETQ. V gave up 0 bases and J gave up 0 bases, with 15 bases separating them.

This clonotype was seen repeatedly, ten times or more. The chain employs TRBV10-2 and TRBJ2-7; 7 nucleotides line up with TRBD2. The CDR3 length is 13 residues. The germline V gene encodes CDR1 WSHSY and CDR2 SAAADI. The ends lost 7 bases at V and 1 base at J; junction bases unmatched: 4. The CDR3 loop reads CASTWTRSYEQYF. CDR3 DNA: TGCGCCAGCACTTGGACTAGATCCTACGAGCAGTACTTC.

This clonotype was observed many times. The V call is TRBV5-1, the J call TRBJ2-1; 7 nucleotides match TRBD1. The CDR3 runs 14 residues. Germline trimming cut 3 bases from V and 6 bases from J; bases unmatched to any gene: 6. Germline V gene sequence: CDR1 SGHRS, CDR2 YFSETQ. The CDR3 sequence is CASSSGQASNEQFF. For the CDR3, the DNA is TGCGCCAGCAGCTCCGGACAGGCCAGCAATGAGCAGTTCTTC.

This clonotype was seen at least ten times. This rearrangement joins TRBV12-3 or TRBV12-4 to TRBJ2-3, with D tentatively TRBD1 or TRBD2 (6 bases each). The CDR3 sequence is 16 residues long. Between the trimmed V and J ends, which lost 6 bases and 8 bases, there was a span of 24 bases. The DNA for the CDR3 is TGTGCCAGCAGCACGAGAGAGGGGGGATTGTTTGGTACGCAGTATTTT. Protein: CASSTREGGLFGTQYF.

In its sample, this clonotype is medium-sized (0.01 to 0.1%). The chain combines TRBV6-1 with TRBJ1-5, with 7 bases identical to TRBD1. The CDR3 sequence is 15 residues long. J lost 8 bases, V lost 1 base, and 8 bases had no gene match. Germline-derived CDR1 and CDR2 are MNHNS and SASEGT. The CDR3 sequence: CASSEDGGQTEPQHF. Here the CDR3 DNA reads TGTGCCAGCAGTGAAGATGGGGGACAGACTGAGCCCCAGCATTTT.

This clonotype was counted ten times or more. Here the CDR3 reads CASSVLGQGNTGELFF. The CDR3 DNA sequence: TGTGCCAGCAGTGTTTTGGGACAGGGAAACACCGGGGAGCTGTTTTTT. The chain carries TRBV2 and TRBJ2-2, with 9 bases that match TRBD1. With 4 bases clipped from V and 2 bases from J, the junction kept 5 bases outside the gene matches. Germline V lookup: CDR1 SNHLY, CDR2 FYNNEI. This CDR3 comprises 16 residues.

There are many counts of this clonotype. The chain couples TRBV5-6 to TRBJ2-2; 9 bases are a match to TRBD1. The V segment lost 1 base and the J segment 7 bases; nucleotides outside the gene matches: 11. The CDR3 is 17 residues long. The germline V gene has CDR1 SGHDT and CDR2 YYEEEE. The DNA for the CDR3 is TGTGCCAGCAGCTTGTTGGATGGGACAGGGTTTGGCGGGGAGCTGTTTTTT. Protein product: CASSLLDGTGFGGELFF.

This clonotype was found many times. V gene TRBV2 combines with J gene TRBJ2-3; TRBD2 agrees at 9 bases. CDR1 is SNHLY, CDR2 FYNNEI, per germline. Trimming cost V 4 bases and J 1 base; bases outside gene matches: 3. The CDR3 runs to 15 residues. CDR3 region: CASSVIAGGTDTQYF. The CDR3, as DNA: TGTGCCAGCAGTGTAATAGCGGGGGGCACAGATACGCAGTATTTT.

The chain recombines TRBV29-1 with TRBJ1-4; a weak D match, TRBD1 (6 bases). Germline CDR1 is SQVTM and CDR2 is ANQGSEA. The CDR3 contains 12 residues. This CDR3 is CRARQAYEKLFF. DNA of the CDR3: TGCAGAGCCAGACAGGCGTATGAAAAACTGTTTTTT.

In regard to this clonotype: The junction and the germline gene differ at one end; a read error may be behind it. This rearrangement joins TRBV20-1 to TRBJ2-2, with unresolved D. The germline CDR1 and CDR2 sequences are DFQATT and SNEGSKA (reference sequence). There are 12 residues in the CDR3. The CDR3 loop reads CSAMLNTGELFF. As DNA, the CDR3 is TGCAGTGCTATGTTGAACACCGGTGAGCTGTTTTTT.

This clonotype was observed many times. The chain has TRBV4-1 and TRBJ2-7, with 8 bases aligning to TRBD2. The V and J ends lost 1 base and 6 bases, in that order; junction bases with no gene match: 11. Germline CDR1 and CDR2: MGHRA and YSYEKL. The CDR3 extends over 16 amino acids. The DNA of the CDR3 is TGCGCCAGCAGCCAAGGGGTTCGGGGGGGGAAAGGCGAGCAGTACTTC. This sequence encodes CASSQGVRGGKGEQYF.

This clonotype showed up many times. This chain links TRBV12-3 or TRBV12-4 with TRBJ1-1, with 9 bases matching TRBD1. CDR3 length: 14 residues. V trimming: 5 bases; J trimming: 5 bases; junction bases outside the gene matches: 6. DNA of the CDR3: TGTGCCAGCAGTGGGGACAGGGTCGGGACTGAAGCTTTCTTT. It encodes CASSGDRVGTEAFF.

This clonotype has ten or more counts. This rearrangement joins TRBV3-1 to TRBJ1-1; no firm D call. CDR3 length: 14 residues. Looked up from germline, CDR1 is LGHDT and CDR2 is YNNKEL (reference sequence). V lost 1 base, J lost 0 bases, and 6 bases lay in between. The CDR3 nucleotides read TGTGCCAGCAGCCAAGGGACGGTGAACACTGAAGCTTTCTTT. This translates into CASSQGTVNTEAFF.

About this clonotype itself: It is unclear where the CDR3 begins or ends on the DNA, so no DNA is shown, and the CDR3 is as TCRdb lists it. CDR3 residues: CASSFYICSARNPSGGETQYF. This chain joins TRBV5-1 and TRBJ2-5; TRBD2 is the table's D call, not checked against the DNA. From its first to its last residue, the CDR3 has 21 amino acids. CDR1 and CDR2 (germline): SGHRS, YFSETQ.

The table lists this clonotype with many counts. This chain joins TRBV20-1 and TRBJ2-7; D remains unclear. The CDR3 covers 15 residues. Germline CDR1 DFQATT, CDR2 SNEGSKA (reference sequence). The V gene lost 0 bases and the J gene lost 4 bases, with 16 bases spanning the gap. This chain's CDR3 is CSARDTIYTHYEQYF. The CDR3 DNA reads TGCAGTGCTAGAGATACGATCTATACGCATTACGAGCAGTACTTC.

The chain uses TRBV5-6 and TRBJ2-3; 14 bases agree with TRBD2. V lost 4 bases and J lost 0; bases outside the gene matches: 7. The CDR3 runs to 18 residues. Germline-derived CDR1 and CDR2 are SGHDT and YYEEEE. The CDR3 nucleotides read TGTGCCAGCAGCCACAGGACTAGCGGGGGGCCTAGCACAGATACGCAGTATTTT. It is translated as CASSHRTSGGPSTDTQYF.